This T cell receptor beta chain derives from a study of STAT5B mutations in CD4+ large granular lymphocyte leukemia. Study-wide findings and caveats: CD4-sorted patient repertoires seemed more clonal than healthy CD4+ repertoires. Higher CD4+ than CD8+ T-LGLL clonality might reflect small sample size. No patients shared main leukemic clonotypes, though 20% to 25% appeared at low frequency elsewhere.

In the authors' methods: The detection floor for productive clonotype frequency was 2.59 x 10-5. Sequencing used immunoSEQ multiplex PCR; TCRdb keeps in-frame clones, though not all of them. That table is the source of V, J and clone size, and D and trimming were worked out from the DNA. The table has nearly 45,000 clones, 70% to 90% seen once. With regard to this clone: Its antigen is undetermined.

CDR3 size: 14 residues. Germline loops: CDR1 MDHEN, CDR2 SYDVKM. Deletions cut 1 base from V and 1 base from J, with 8 bases between. This TCR was recovered from a human donor in good health. The chain has TRBV28 and TRBJ2-7; D uncertain. Sequencing input: CD4+ T cells from blood buffy coats. CDR3 sequence reads: CASSLSGPSYEQYF. The CDR3 DNA is TGTGCCAGCAGTTTATCCGGGCCATCCTACGAGCAGTACTTC.